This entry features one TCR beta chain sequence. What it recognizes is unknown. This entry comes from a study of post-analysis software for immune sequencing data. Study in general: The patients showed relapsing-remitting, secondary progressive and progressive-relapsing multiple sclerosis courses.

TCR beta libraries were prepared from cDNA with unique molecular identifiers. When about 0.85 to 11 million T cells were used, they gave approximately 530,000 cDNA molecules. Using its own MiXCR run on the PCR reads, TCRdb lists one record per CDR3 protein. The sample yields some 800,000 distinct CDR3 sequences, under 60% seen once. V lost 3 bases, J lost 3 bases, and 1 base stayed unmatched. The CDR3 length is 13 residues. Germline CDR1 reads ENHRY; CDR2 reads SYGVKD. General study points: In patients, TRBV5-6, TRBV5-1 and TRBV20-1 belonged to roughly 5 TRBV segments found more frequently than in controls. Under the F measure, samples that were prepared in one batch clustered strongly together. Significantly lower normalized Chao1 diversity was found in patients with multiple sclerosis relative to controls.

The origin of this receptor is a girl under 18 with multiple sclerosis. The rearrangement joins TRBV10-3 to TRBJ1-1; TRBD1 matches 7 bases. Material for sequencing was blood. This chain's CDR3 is CAISDQGDTEAFF. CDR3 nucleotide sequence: TGTGCCATCAGTGACCAGGGGGACACTGAAGCTTTCTTT.